The entry below gives a single T cell receptor beta chain sequence along with its context. PCR used 60 Vbeta primers and 13 Jbeta primers. Assay: immunoSEQ multiplex PCR; the TCRdb copy retains only in-frame clones and omits some. The table for this sample gives some 110,000 clones. This record comes from a study of cytomegalovirus exposure and HLA in healthy donors. J gave up 3 bases and V 4 bases, and 10 bases lay outside the gene matches. The germline V gene encodes CDR1 GTSNPN and CDR2 SVGIG (reference sequence). CDR3 length equals 15 residues. The sequence was obtained from a man aged 35-49 years in good health and CMV-seropositive. The material sequenced was PBMCs. The chain combines TRBV30 with TRBJ2-3, with 7 nucleotides matching TRBD1. CDR3 nucleotides: TGTGCCTGGACTTATCAGGGGGATTGGACAGATACGCAGTATTTT. Encoded protein: CAWTYQGDWTDTQYF.